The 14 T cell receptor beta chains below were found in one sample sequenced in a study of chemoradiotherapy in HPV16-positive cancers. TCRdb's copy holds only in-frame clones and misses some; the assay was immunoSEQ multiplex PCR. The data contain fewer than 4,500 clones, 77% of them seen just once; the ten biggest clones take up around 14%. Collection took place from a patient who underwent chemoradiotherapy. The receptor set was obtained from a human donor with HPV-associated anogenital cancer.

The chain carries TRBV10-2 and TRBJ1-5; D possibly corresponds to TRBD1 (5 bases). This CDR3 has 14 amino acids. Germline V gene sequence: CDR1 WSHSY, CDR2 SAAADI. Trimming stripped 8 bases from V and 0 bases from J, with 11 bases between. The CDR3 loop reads CASRGTFSNQPQHF. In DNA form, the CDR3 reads TGCGCCAGCCGGGGGACCTTTAGCAATCAGCCCCAGCATTTT.

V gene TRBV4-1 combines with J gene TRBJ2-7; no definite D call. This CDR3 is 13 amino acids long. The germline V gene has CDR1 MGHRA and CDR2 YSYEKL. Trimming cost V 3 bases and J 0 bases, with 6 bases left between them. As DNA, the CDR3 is TGCGCCAGCAGCCAGGAACCCTCCTACGAGCAGTACTTC. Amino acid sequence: CASSQEPSYEQYF.

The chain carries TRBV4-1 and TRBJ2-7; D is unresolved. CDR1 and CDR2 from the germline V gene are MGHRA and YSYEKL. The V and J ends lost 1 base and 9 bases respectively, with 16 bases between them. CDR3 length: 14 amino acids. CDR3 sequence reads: CASSQASTDFAQYF. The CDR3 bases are TGCGCCAGCAGCCAAGCTAGTACGGATTTCGCGCAGTACTTC.

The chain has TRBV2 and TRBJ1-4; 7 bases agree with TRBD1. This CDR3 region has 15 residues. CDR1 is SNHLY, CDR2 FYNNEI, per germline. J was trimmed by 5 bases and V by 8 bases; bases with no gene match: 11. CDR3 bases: TGTGCCAGCCAGGGGGGGCGAGGTGGGAATGAAAAACTGTTTTTT. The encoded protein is CASQGGRGGNEKLFF.

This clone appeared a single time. The CDR3 DNA sequence: TGTGCCTGGAGTGTAACTAACTGGGAGTATGGCTACACCTTC. This encodes CAWSVTNWEYGYTF. The rearrangement uses TRBV30 and TRBJ1-2; D gene unclear. V was clipped by 0 bases and J by 5 bases, with 13 bases between them. The germline CDR1 and CDR2 sequences are GTSNPN and SVGIG (reference sequence). This CDR3 has 14 residues.

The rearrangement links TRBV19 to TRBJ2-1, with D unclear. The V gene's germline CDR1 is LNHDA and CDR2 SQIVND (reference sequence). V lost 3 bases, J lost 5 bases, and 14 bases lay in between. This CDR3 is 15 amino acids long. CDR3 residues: CASSIEGLSDNEQFF. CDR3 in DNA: TGTGCCAGTAGTATCGAAGGGTTGAGCGACAATGAGCAGTTCTTC. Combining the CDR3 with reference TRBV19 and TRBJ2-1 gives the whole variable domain DGGITQSPKYLFRKEGQNVTLSCEQNLNHDAMYWYRQDPGQGLRLIYYSQIVNDFQKGDIAEGYSVSREKKESFPLTVTSAQKNPTAFYLCASSIEGLSDNEQFFGPGTRLTVL.

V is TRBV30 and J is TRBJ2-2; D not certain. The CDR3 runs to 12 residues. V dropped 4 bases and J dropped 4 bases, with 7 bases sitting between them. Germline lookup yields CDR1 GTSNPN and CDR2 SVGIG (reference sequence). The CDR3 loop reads CAWMEGTGELFF. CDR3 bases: TGTGCCTGGATGGAAGGCACCGGGGAGCTGTTTTTT.

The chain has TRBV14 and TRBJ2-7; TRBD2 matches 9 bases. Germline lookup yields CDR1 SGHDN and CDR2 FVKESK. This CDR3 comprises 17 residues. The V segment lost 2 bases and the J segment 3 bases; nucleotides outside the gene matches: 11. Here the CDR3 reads CASSQKNSGGLNYEQYF. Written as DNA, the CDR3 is TGTGCCAGCAGCCAAAAGAATAGCGGGGGCCTAAACTACGAGCAGTACTTC.

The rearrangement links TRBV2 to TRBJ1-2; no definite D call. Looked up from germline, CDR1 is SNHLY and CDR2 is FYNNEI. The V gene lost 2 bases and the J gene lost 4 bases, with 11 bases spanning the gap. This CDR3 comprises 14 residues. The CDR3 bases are TGTGCCAGCAGTGAATCAAATCAAGTCTATGGCTACACCTTC. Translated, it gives CASSESNQVYGYTF.

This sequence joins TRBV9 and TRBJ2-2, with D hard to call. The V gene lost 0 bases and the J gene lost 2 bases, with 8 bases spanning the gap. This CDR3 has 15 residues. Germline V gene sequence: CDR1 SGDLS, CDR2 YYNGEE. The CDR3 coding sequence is TGTGCCAGCAGCGTAGAAGGGATCAACACCGGGGAGCTGTTTTTT. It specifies CASSVEGINTGELFF.

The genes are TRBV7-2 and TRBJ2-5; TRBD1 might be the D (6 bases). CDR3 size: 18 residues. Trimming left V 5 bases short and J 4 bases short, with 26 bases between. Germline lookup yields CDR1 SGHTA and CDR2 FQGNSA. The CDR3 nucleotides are TGTGCCAGCAGCCTCCTATTTAGCGTCGACAGGTTCAGAGAGACCCAGTACTTC. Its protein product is CASSLLFSVDRFRETQYF. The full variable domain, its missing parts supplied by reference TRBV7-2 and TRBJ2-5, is GAGVSQSPSNKVTEKGKDVELRCDPISGHTALYWYRQSLGQGLEFLIYFQGNSAPDKSGLPSDRFSAERTGGSVSTLTIQRTQQEDSAVYLCASSLLFSVDRFRETQYFGPGTRLLVL.

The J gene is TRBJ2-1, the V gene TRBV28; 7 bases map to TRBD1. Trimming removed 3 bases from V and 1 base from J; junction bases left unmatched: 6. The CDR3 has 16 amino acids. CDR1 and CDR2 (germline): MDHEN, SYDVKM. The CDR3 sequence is CASSLVGQVSYNEQFF. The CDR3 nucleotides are TGTGCCAGCAGTTTGGTCGGACAGGTTTCCTACAATGAGCAGTTCTTC.

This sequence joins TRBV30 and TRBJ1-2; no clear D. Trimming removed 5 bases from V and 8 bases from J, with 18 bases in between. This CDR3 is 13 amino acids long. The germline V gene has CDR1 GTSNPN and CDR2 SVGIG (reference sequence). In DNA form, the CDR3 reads TGTGCCTGGTGCCGGCGGGAAAGGCGGGGCTACACCTTC. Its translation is CAWCRRERRGYTF. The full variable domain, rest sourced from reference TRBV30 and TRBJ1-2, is SQTIHQWPATLVQPVGSPLSLECTVEGTSNPNLYWYRQAAGRGLQLLFYSVGIGQISSEVPQNLSASRPQDRQFILSSKKLLLSDSGFYLCAWCRRERRGYTFGSGTRLTVV.

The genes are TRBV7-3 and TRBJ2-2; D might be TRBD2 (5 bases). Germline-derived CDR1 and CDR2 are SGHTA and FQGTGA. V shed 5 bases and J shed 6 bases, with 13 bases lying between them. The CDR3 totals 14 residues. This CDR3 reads CASSGEGSAGELFF. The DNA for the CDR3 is TGTGCCAGCAGCGGCGAGGGCAGCGCCGGGGAGCTGTTTTTT.